These T cell receptor beta chains were read from a single sample in a study of radiotherapy plus CTLA-4 blockade in lung cancer. Repertoires were generated with immunoSEQ multiplex PCR, while TCRdb's copy carries only in-frame clones and drops some. This table holds tens of thousands of clones, 75% to 85% found once. This material consisted of peripheral blood, taken from a patient treated with radiotherapy plus ipilimumab. Source of these receptors: a human donor with non-small cell lung cancer who had a partial response to radiotherapy plus ipilimumab. The conserved cysteine and the conserved F or W are not part of the CDR3 here.

J: TRBJ2-1; V: TRBV29-1; CDR3: SVEGGESYNEQF
J: TRBJ2-2; V: TRBV7-3; CDR3: ASSVRGGNTGELF
J: TRBJ1-1; V: TRBV18; CDR3: ASSRTQENTEAF
J: TRBJ2-5; V: TRBV19; CDR3: ASSISGSVSQETQY
J: TRBJ2-7; V: TRBV2; CDR3: ASNPSRFLYEQY
J: TRBJ2-2; V: TRBV9; CDR3: ASSGNPAGANTGELF
J: TRBJ2-7; V: TRBV6-1; CDR3: ASSEARVGEQY
J: TRBJ1-2; V: TRBV18; CDR3: ASSPLDSYGYT
J: TRBJ1-5; V: TRBV28; CDR3: ASIVTGNSNQPQH
J: TRBJ1-5; V: TRBV28; CDR3: ASSRDRRYSNQPQH
J: TRBJ2-3; V: TRBV5-1; CDR3: ASSPEWRTDTQY
J: TRBJ1-2; V: TRBV4-1; CDR3: ASSQDMTVTWTESNYGYT
J: TRBJ2-2; V: TRBV4-1; CDR3: ASSLRENTGELF
J: TRBJ1-1; V: TRBV6-6; CDR3: ASSYSLEDFREGAF
J: TRBJ2-7; V: TRBV5-1; CDR3: ASSLEAGGSYEQY
J: TRBJ2-3; V: TRBV11-2; CDR3: ASRSGGGTDTQY